This T cell receptor (beta chain) was captured in a study of TIL therapy for anti-PD-1-resistant metastatic lung cancer. Study overall: Most patients had lung adenocarcinoma; several tumors were EGFR-mutant, two ALK-rearranged; half smoked currently or formerly.

Indicated time point: pre-treatment sample, taken before nivolumab and TIL therapy. V dropped 2 bases and J dropped 9 bases, with 8 bases sitting between them. The CDR3 covers 12 residues. Germline loops: CDR1 SGHTA, CDR2 FQGNSA. The immunoSEQ assay was v3. Libraries were prepared by immunoSEQ multiplex PCR; TCRdb keeps only in-frame clonotypes and omits some of them. Among 35,000 or so clones, roughly 70% were seen once, and the ten largest hold roughly 5.7%. This chain connects TRBV7-2 to TRBJ2-1; D is uncertain. Here the sequenced sample was blood, taken at baseline. The origin of this receptor is a person aged 25-85 years with non-small cell lung cancer. The CDR3 DNA follows: TGTGCCAGCAGCTTACCACATCTTGAGCAGTTCTTC. Protein sequence: CASSLPHLEQFF.